These T cell receptor beta chains were read from a single sample in a study of blood T cells in healthy people across ages. TCRdb reanalysed the 5' RACE reads using MiXCR and keeps one entry per CDR3 protein. Here the sample spans hundreds of thousands of distinct CDR3 sequences, about 56% being singletons. Sequences were obtained from blood. The receptors originated from a man aged 35 to 55 in good health. CDR3s include the opening cysteine and the closing phenylalanine or tryptophan. The D gene is left open where the match is weak. Clone size is stated in some rows and not others, as once, few, many or a class when expanded.

J gene,D gene,CDR3 length,clone size,V gene,CDR3 DNA,CDR3 protein
TRBJ2-7,.,15,many,TRBV4-3,TGCGCCAGCAGCCAAGTAGGCGGGTGGGGCTCTGAGCAGTACTTC,CASSQVGGWGSEQYF
TRBJ2-1,.,18,.,TRBV11-2,TGTGCCAGCAGCCATATCGTGGGGGAGCGGCGGCACTACAATGAGCAGTTCTTC,CASSHIVGERRHYNEQFF
TRBJ2-3,.,16,once,TRBV24-1,TGTGCCACCAGTGATTTGCGGTCAGGGTACACAGATACGCAGTATTTT,CATSDLRSGYTDTQYF
TRBJ2-1,.,14,.,TRBV7-9,TGTGCCAGCAGCTCCCCGGGGAGATCGCGGCGGCAGTTCTTC,CASSSPGRSRRQFF
TRBJ1-5,.,15,.,TRBV6-6,TGTGCCAGCAGTCCACAGGGTCTCAATTCGAGGTCCCAGCATTTT,CASSPQGLNSRSQHF
TRBJ2-1,.,11,.,TRBV2,TGTGCCAGCAGCCCGAACGGTGAGCAGTTCTTC,CASSPNGEQFF
TRBJ1-6,TRBD1,17,.,TRBV12-3/TRBV12-4,TGTGCCAGCAGCCGTGGCGGACCGGGACAGGGTAATTCACCCCTCCACTTT,CASSRGGPGQGNSPLHF
TRBJ1-1,.,14,few,TRBV14,TGTGCCAGCAGCGCCGACAGGTTGAACACTGAAGCTTTCTTT,CASSADRLNTEAFF
TRBJ2-1,.,15,.,TRBV2,TGTGCCAGCAGTGAAAATGGGGGACGGGCCAATGAGCAGTTCTTC,CASSENGGRANEQFF
TRBJ2-5,TRBD1,16,.,TRBV11-2,TGTGCCAGCAGCTTGAAGCGGACAGGGGGTTATGAGACCCAGTACTTC,CASSLKRTGGYETQYF
TRBJ2-1,TRBD2,16,few,TRBV20-1,TGCAGTGCTAGAGAACCGGGACTAGGTGGTCGCAATGAGCAGTTCTTC,CSAREPGLGGRNEQFF
TRBJ2-1,.,13,.,TRBV7-9,TGTGCTAGCAGCCCATCCACGCACCCGGAGGAGTTCTTC,CASSPSTHPEEFF
TRBJ1-2,.,12,few,TRBV20-1,TGCGCATCAAACAGGGAGGACTATGGCTACACCTTC,CASNREDYGYTF
TRBJ2-1,TRBD1,14,.,TRBV25-1,TGTGCCAGCAGGTCAGACAGGGGGAGCGATGAGCAGTTCTTC,CASRSDRGSDEQFF
TRBJ2-7,.,12,.,TRBV6-6,TGTGCCAGCAAGGACGGACCCTACGAGCAGTACTTC,CASKDGPYEQYF
TRBJ2-1,.,11,.,TRBV27,TGTGCCAGCAGTTTTAGGTATGAGCAGTTCTTC,CASSFRYEQFF
TRBJ1-5,.,15,.,TRBV12-3/TRBV12-4,TGTGCCAGCAGTAACCCCCGACTTGGCAATCAGCCCCAGCATTTT,CASSNPRLGNQPQHF
TRBJ2-7,.,17,few,TRBV4-2,TGTGCCAGCAGCCAGCATACAGGGTCGCGATCTTACTACGAGCAGTACTTC,CASSQHTGSRSYYEQYF
TRBJ1-5,.,12,.,TRBV12-3/TRBV12-4,TGTGCCAGCAGTTTGACCCCATGGCCCCAGCATTTT,CASSLTPWPQHF
TRBJ2-3,.,15,.,TRBV27,TGTGCCAGCAGTTTATCCCACGGGACTTATTCGAGGCAGTATTTT,CASSLSHGTYSRQYF
TRBJ2-3,TRBD2,14,few,TRBV10-3,TGTGCCATCAGTTCTAGCGGTCGCACAGATACGCAGTATTTT,CAISSSGRTDTQYF
TRBJ2-5,TRBD2,15,.,TRBV27,TGTGCCAGCAGTTTAAGGGGGACTAGTGGCGAGACCCAGTACTTC,CASSLRGTSGETQYF
TRBJ2-1,TRBD1,14,once,TRBV5-1,TGCGCCAGCAGCAACGGACAGGGTTGGGCAGAGCAGTTCTTC,CASSNGQGWAEQFF
TRBJ2-3,TRBD2,16,few,TRBV6-2/TRBV6-3,TGTGCCAGTAGGACTAGCGGGAGACTAATCACAGATACGCAGTATTTT,CASRTSGRLITDTQYF
TRBJ1-2,.,12,.,TRBV20-1,TGCAGTGCTTCATCCGGGACCTATGGCTACACCTTC,CSASSGTYGYTF
TRBJ1-2,.,15,.,TRBV5-1,TGCGCCAGCAGCTTGGACGGTAACAGGGATGATGGCTACACCTTC,CASSLDGNRDDGYTF
TRBJ2-5,TRBD2,16,.,TRBV4-1,TGCGCCAGCAGCCAATCCAGCGGGGGCGCATTGGAGACCCAGTACTTC,CASSQSSGGALETQYF
TRBJ2-3,TRBD2,13,.,TRBV20-1,TGCGGGGGACTAGCGGGGGATACAGATACGCAGTATTTT,CGGLAGDTDTQYF
TRBJ1-5,.,15,few,TRBV7-2,TGTGCCAGCAGCTTATTGGTTCCACAGGGCCAGCCCCAGCATTTT,CASSLLVPQGQPQHF
TRBJ2-7,.,14,.,TRBV6-5,TGTGCCAGCAGAAAGGACAGAGCTTCCTACGAGCAGTACTTC,CASRKDRASYEQYF
TRBJ1-1,TRBD1,15,.,TRBV4-3,TGCGCCAGCAGCCAAGAGACAAACAGGGGCACTGAAGCTTTCTTT,CASSQETNRGTEAFF
TRBJ2-5,.,15,.,TRBV9,TGTGCCAGCAGCGCCGATTCGGGATATAGGGAGACCCAGTACTTC,CASSADSGYRETQYF
TRBJ2-4,.,18,.,TRBV3-1,TGTGCCAGCAGCCAAGAGCTTCTAGCTACGTTAGCCAAAAACATTCAGTACTTC,CASSQELLATLAKNIQYF
TRBJ2-7,.,10,.,TRBV27,TGTGCCAGCGGGGGTGGAGAGCAGTACTTC,CASGGGEQYF
TRBJ2-3,.,16,few,TRBV15,TGTGCCACCAGCCGCGGACTAAGCGGTGGCACAGATACGCAGTATTTT,CATSRGLSGGTDTQYF
TRBJ2-5,.,11,.,TRBV5-8,TGTGCCAGCAGCGCGAGGCCTGAGCAGTACTTC,CASSARPEQYF
TRBJ2-1,TRBD1,13,.,TRBV28,TGTGCCAGCAGTATACGGGACAGGGGAATGGAGTTCTTC,CASSIRDRGMEFF
TRBJ1-5,.,13,.,TRBV20-1,TGCAGTGCTAACAAGGCAGACAATCAGCCCCAGCATTTT,CSANKADNQPQHF